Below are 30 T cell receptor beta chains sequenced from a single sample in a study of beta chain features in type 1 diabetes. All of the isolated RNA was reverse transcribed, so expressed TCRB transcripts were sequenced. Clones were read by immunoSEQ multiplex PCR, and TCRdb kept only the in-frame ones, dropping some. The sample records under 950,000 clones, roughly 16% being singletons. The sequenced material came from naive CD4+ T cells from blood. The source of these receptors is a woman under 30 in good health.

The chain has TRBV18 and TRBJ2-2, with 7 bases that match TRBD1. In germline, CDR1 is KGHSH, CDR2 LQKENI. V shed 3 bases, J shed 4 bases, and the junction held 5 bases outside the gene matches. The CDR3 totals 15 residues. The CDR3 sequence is CASSPGTVRTGELFF. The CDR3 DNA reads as TGTGCCAGCTCACCCGGGACAGTCCGCACCGGGGAGCTGTTTTTT.

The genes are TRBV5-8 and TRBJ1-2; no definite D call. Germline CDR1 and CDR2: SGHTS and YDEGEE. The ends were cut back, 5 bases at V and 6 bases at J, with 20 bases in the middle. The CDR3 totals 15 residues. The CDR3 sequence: CASRGLIPSWHGYTF. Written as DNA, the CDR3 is TGTGCCAGCAGGGGATTAATACCGTCCTGGCATGGCTACACCTTC. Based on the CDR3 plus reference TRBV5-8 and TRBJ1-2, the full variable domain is EAGVTQSPTHLIKTRGQQATLRCSPISGHTSVYWYQQALGLGLQFLLWYDEGEERNRGNFPPRFSGRQFPNYSSELNVNALELEDSALYLCASRGLIPSWHGYTFGSGTRLTVV.

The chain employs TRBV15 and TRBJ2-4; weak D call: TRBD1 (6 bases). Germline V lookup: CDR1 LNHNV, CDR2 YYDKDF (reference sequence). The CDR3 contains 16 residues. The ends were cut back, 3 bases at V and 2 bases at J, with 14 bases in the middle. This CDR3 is CATSRPRGSPKNIQYF. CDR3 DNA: TGTGCCACCAGCAGGCCCAGGGGTTCACCCAAAAACATTCAGTACTTC.

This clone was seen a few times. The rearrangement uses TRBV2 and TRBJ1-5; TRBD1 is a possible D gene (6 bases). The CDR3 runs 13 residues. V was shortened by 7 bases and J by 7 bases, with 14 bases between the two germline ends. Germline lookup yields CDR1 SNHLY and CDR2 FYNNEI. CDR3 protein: CASTEGGWQPQHF. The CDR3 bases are TGTGCCAGCACCGAGGGGGGATGGCAGCCCCAGCATTTT.

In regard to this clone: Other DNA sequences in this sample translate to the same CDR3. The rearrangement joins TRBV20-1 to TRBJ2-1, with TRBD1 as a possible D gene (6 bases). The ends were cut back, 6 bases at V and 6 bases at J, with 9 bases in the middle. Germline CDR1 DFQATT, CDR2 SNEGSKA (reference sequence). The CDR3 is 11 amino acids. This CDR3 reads CSAKGVNEQFF. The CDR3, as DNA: TGCAGTGCAAAGGGGGTCAATGAGCAGTTCTTC.

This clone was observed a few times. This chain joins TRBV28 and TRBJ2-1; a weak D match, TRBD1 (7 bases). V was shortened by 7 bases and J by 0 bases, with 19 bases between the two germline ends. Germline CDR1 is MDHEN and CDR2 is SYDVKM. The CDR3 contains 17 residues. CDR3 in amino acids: CASITGAAGGSYNEQFF. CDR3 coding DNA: TGTGCCAGCATTACGGGGGCGGCAGGGGGCTCCTACAATGAGCAGTTCTTC. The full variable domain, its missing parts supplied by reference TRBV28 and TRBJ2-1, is DVKVTQSSRYLVKRTGEKVFLECVQDMDHENMFWYRQDPGLGLRLIYFSYDVKMKEKGDIPEGYSVSREKKERFSLILESASTNQTSMYLCASITGAAGGSYNEQFFGPGTRLTVL.

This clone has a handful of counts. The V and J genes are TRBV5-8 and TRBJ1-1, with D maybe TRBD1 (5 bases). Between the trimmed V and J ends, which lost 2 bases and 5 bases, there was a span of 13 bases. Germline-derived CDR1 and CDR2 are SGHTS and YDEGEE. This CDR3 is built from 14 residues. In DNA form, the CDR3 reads TGTGCCAGCAGCTTTCAGGGTCTGGGGACTGAAGCTTTCTTT. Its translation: CASSFQGLGTEAFF.

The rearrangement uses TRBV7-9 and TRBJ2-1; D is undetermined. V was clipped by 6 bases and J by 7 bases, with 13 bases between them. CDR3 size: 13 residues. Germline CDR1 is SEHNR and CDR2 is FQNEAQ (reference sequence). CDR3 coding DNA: TGTGCCAGCAGTTACACAAGTGTGAATGAGCAGTTCTTC. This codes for CASSYTSVNEQFF.

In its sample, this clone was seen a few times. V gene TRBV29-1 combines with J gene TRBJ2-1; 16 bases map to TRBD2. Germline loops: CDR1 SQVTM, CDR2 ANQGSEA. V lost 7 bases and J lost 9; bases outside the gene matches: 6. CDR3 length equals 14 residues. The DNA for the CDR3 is TGCAGCGCACTGGGACTAGCGGGAGGGGGTGAGCAGTTCTTC. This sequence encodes CSALGLAGGGEQFF.

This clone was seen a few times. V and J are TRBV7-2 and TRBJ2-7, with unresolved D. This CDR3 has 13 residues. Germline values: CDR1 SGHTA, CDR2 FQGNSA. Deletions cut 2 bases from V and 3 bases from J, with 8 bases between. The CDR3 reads CASSLLADYEQYF. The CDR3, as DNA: TGTGCCAGCAGCTTATTGGCGGACTACGAGCAGTACTTC.

CDR3 bases: TGTGCCACGTCATCAACTAGCGGGAGAGTTGATGGGGCAGATACGCAGTATTTT. Translating it yields CATSSTSGRVDGADTQYF. J is TRBJ2-3 and V is TRBV10-3, with 11 bases lining up with TRBD2. The CDR3 has 18 amino acids. With 10 bases clipped from V and 4 bases from J, the junction kept 19 bases outside the gene matches. Germline V gene lookup returns CDR1 ENHRY and CDR2 SYGVKD.

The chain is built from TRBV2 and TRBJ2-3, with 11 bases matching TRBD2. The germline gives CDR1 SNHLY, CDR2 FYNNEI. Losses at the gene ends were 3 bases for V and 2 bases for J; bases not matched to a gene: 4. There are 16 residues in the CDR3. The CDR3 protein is CASSDRLAGYTDTQYF. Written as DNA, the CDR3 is TGTGCCAGCAGTGACAGACTAGCGGGGTACACAGATACGCAGTATTTT.

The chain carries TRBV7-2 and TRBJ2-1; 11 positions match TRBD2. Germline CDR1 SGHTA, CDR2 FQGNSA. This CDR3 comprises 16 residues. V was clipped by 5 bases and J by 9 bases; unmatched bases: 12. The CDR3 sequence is CASSQRSGLAGGEQFF. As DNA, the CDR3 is TGTGCCAGCAGCCAGAGGTCTGGGCTAGCGGGAGGTGAGCAGTTCTTC.

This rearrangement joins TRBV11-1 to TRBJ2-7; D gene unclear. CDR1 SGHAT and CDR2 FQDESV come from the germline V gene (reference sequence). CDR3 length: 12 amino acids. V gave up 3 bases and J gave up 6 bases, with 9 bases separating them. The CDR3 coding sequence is TGTGCCAGCAGCTTCCACGGTACCGAGCAGTACTTC. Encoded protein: CASSFHGTEQYF.

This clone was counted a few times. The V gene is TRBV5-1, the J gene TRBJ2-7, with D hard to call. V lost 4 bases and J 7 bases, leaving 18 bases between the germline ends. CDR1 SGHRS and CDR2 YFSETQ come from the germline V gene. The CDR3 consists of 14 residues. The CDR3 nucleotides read TGCGCCAGCAGCGTCGACTCCCTGGTGAGTGAGCAGTACTTC. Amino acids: CASSVDSLVSEQYF.

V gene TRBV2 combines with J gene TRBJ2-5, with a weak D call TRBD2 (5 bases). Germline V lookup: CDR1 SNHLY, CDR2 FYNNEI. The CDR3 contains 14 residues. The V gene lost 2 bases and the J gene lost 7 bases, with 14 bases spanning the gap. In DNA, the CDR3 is TGTGCCAGCAGTGAACCCCCTAGCACGGTGACCCAGTACTTC. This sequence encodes CASSEPPSTVTQYF.

The CDR3 nucleotides read TGTGCCAGCAGCTCCCTAGGTACTAGCGGGGACACCGGGGAGCTGTTTTTT. Protein sequence: CASSSLGTSGDTGELFF. The chain recombines TRBV7-9 with TRBJ2-2; TRBD2 aligns across 10 bases. The CDR3 extends over 17 amino acids. The J segment lost 3 bases and the V segment lost 4 bases, leaving 8 bases of the junction unmatched. Per the germline V gene, CDR1 is SEHNR and CDR2 is FQNEAQ (reference sequence).

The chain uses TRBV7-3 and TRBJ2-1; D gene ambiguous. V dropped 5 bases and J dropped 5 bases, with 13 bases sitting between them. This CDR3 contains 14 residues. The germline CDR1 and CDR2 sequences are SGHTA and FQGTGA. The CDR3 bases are TGTGCCAGCAGCATGGCCGGCCGTGACAATGAGCAGTTCTTC. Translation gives CASSMAGRDNEQFF.

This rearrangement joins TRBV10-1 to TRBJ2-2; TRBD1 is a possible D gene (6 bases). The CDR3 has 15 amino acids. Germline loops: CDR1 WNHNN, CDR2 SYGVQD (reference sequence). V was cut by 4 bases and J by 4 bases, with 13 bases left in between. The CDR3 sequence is CASSGGTRGTGELFF. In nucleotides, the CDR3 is TGCGCCAGCAGTGGGGGGACAAGGGGCACCGGGGAGCTGTTTTTT.

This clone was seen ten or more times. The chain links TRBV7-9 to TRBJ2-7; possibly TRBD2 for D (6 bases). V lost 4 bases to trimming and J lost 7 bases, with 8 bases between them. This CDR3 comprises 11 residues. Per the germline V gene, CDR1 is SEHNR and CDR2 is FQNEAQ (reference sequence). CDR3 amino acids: CASSSRGEQYF. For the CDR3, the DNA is TGTGCCAGCAGCTCGCGGGGTGAGCAGTACTTC.

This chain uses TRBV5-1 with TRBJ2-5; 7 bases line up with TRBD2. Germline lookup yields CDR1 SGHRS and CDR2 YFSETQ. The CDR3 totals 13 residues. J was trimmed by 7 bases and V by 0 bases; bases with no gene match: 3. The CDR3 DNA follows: TGCGCCAGCAGCTTGGCGGGGAGGGGGACCCAGTACTTC. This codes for CASSLAGRGTQYF.

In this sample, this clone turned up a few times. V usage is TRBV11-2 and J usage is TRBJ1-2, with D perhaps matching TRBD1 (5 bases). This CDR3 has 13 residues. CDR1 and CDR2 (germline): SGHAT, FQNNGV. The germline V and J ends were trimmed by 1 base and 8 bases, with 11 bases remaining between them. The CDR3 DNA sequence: TGTGCCAGCAGCTTAGCCAGGGTTGGCGGCTACACCTTC. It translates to CASSLARVGGYTF.

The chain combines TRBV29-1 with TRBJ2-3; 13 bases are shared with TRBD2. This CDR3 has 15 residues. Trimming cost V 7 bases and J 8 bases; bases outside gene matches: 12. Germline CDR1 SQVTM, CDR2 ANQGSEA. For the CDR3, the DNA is TGCAGCGGTTCGGGACTAGCGGGACCCTCCTCTACGCAGTATTTT. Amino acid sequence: CSGSGLAGPSSTQYF.

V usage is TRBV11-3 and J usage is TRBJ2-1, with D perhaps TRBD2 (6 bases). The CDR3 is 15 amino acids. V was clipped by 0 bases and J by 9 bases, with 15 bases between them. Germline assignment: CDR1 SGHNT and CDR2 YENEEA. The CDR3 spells CASSLDPASVGEQFF. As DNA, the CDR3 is TGTGCCAGCAGCTTAGATCCTGCTAGCGTGGGTGAGCAGTTCTTC.

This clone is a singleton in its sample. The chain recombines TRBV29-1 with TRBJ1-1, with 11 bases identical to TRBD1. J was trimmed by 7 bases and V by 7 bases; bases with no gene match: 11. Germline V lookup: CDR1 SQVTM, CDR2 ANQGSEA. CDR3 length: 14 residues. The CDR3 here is CSGLGQGVFSEAFF. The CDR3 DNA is TGCAGCGGTCTGGGACAGGGGGTTTTCAGTGAAGCTTTCTTT.

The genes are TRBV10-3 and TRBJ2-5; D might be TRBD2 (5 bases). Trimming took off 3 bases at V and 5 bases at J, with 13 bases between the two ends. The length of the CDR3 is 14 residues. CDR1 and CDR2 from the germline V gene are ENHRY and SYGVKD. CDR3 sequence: CAISDLGRGETQYF. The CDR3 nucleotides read TGTGCCATCAGTGACTTAGGGAGAGGGGAGACCCAGTACTTC.

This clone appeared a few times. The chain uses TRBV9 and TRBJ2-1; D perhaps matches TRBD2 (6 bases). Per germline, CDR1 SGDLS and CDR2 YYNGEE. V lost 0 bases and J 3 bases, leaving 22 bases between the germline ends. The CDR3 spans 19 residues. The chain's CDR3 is CASSVATDSGTLSYNEQFF. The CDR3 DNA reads TGTGCCAGCAGCGTAGCTACAGATTCCGGGACTTTGAGCTACAATGAGCAGTTCTTC.

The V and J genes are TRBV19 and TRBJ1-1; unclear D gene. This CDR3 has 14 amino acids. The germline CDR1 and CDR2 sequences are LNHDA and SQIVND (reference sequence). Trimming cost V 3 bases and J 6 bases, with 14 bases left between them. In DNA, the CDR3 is TGTGCCAGTAGTATTGGTACGAGGGTCTCTGAAGCTTTCTTT. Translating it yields CASSIGTRVSEAFF.

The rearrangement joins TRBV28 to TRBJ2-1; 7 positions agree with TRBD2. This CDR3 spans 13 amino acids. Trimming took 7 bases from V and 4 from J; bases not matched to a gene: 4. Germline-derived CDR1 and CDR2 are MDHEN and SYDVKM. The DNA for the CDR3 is TGTGCCAGCAACCAGGGAGGGTACAATGAGCAGTTCTTC. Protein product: CASNQGGYNEQFF. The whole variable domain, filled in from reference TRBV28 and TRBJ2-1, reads DVKVTQSSRYLVKRTGEKVFLECVQDMDHENMFWYRQDPGLGLRLIYFSYDVKMKEKGDIPEGYSVSREKKERFSLILESASTNQTSMYLCASNQGGYNEQFFGPGTRLTVL.

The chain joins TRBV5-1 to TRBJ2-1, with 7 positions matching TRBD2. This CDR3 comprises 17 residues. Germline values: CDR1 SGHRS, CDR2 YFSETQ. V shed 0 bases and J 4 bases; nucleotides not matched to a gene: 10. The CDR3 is CASSLAVASGTYNEQFF. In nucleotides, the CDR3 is TGCGCCAGCAGCTTGGCCGTGGCTAGCGGAACTTACAATGAGCAGTTCTTC.